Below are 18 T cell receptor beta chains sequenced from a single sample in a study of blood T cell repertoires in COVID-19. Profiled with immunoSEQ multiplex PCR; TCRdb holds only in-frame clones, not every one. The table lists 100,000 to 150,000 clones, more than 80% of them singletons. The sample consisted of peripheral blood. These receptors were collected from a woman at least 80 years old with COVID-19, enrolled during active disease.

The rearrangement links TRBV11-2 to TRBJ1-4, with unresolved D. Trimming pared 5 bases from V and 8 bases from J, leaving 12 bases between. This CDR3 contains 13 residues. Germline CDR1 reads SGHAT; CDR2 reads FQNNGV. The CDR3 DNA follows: TGTGCCAGCAGCCTCCTTGTATCCGAAAAACTGTTTTTT. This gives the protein CASSLLVSEKLFF.

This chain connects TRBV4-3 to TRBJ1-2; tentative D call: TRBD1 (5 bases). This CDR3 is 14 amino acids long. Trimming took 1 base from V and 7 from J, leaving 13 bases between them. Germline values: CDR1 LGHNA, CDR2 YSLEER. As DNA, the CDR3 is TGCGCCAGCAGCCAAGGTCCAGGGCGGGGTGGCTACACCTTC. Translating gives CASSQGPGRGGYTF.

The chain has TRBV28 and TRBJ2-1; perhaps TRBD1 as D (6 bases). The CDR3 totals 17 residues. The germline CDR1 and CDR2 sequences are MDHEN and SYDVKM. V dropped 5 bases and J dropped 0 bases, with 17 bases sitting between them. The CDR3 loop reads CASSPLRGGSSYNEQFF. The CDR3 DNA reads TGTGCCAGCAGTCCCCTCAGGGGCGGCAGCTCCTACAATGAGCAGTTCTTC.

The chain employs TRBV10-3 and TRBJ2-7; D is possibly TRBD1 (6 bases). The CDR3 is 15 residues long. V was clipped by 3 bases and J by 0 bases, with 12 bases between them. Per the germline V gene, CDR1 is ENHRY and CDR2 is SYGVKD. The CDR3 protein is CAISDRDNLSYEQYF. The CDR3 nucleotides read TGTGCCATCAGTGACCGGGACAACCTCTCCTACGAGCAGTACTTC.

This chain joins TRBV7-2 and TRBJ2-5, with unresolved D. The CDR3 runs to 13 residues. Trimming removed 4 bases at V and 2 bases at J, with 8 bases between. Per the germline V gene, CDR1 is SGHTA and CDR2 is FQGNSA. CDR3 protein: CASSYNRQETQYF. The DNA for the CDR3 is TGTGCCAGCAGCTATAATAGACAAGAGACCCAGTACTTC. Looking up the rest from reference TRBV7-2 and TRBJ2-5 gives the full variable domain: GAGVSQSPSNKVTEKGKDVELRCDPISGHTALYWYRQSLGQGLEFLIYFQGNSAPDKSGLPSDRFSAERTGGSVSTLTIQRTQQEDSAVYLCASSYNRQETQYFGPGTRLLVL.

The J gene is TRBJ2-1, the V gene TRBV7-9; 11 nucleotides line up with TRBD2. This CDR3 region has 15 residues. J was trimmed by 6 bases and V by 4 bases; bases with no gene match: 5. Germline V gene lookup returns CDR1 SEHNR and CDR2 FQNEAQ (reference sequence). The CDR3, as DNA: TGTGCCAGCAGCTCACAGGGGACTAGCGGCAATGAGCAGTTCTTC. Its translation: CASSSQGTSGNEQFF.

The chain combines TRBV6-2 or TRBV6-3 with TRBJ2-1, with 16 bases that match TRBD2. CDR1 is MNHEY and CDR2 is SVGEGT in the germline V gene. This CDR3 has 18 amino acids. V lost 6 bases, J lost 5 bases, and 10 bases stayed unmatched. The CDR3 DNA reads TGTGCCAGCAGCCCGGGACTAGCGGGAGGGGTCCTGAACAATGAGCAGTTCTTC. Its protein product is CASSPGLAGGVLNNEQFF.

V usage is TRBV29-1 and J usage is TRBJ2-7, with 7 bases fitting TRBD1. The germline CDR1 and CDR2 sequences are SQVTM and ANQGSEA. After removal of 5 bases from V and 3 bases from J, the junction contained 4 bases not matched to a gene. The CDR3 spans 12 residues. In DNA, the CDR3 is TGCAGCGTTAGGGACAGCTACTACGAGCAGTACTTC. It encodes CSVRDSYYEQYF.

CDR3 amino acids: CASSYTRQLPSTDTQYF. DNA of the CDR3: TGTGCCAGCAGTTACACCAGACAGCTCCCTAGCACAGATACGCAGTATTTT. The chain couples TRBV6-2 or TRBV6-3 to TRBJ2-3; possible D gene TRBD1, 5 bases. The CDR3 is 17 residues long. The V end lost 2 bases, the J end lost 0 bases, and 15 bases lay between the germline ends. The germline gives CDR1 MNHEY, CDR2 SVGEGT.

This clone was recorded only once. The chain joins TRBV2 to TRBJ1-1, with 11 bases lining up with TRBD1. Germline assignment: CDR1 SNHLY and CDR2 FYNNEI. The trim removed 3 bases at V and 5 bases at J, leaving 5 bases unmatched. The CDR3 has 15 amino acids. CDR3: CASSDPGTGGTEAFF. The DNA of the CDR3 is TGTGCCAGCAGTGACCCCGGGACAGGGGGAACTGAAGCTTTCTTT.

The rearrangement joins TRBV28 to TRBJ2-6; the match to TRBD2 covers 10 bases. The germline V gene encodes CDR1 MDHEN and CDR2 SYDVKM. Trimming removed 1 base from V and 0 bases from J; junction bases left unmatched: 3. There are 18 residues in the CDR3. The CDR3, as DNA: TGTGCCAGCAGTTTATTTGCTAGCGGGAGCTCTGGGGCCAACGTCCTGACTTTC. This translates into CASSLFASGSSGANVLTF. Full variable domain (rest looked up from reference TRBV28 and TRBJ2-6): DVKVTQSSRYLVKRTGEKVFLECVQDMDHENMFWYRQDPGLGLRLIYFSYDVKMKEKGDIPEGYSVSREKKERFSLILESASTNQTSMYLCASSLFASGSSGANVLTFGAGSRLTVL.

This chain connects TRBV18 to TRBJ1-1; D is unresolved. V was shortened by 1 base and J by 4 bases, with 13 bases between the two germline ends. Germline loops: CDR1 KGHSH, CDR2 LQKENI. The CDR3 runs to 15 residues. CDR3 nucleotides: TGTGCCAGCTCACCACTACCCGGGGTAGGCACTGAAGCTTTCTTT. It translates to CASSPLPGVGTEAFF.

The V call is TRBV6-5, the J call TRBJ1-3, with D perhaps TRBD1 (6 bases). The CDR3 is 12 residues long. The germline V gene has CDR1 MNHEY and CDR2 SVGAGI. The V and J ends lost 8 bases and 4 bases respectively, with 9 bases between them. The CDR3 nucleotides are TGTGCCAGCGGGGGCAGCGGAAACACCATATATTTT. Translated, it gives CASGGSGNTIYF.

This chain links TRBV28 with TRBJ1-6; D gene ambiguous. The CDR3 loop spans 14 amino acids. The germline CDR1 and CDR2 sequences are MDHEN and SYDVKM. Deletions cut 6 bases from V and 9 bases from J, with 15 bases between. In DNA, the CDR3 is TGTGCCAGCAGCCGCAGCGCGGGAAGTTCACCCCTCCACTTT. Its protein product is CASSRSAGSSPLHF.

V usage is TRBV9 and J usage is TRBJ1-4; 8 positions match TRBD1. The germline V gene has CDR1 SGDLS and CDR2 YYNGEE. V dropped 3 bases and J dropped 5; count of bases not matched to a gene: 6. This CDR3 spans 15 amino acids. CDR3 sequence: CASSGGQGQNEKLFF. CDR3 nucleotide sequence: TGTGCCAGCAGCGGCGGACAGGGCCAGAATGAAAAACTGTTTTTT.

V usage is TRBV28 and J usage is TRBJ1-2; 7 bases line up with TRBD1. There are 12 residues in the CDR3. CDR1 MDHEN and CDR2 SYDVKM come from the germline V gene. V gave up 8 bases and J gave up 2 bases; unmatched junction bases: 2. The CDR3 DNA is TGTGCCAGCGAGGGACAGAACTATGGCTACACCTTC. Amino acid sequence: CASEGQNYGYTF.

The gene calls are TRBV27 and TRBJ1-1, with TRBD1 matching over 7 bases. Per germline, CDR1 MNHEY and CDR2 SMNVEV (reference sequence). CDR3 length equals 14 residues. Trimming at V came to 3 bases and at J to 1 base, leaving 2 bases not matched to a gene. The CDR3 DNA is TGTGCCAGCAGTTTGCGACAGGGGAACACTGAAGCTTTCTTT. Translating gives CASSLRQGNTEAFF.

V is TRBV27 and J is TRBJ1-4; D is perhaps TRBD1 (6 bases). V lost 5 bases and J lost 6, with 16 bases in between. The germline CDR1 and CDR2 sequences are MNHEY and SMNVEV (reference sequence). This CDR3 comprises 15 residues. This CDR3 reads CASSGQGRIYEKLFF. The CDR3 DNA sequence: TGTGCCAGCAGTGGCCAGGGGCGGATATATGAAAAACTGTTTTTT.